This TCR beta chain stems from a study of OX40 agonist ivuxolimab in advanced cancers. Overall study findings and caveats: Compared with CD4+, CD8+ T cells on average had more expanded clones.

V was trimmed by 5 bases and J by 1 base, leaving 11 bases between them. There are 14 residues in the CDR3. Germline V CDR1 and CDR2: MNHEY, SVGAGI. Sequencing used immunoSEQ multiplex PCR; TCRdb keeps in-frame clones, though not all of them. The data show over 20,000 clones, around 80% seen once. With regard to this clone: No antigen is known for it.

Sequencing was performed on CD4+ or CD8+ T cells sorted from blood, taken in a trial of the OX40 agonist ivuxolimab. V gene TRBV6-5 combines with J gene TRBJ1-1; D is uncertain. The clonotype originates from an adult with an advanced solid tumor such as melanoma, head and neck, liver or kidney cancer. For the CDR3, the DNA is TGTGCCAGCAGTGCTGTATCAGGGAACACTGAAGCTTTCTTT. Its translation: CASSAVSGNTEAFF.